What follows are 23 T cell receptor beta chains derived from one specimen sequenced in a study of T cells expressing NK-cell markers. TCRdb re-analyzed the 5' RACE reads; it lists each CDR3 protein once, without DNA. The listing records 450,000 to 600,000 distinct CDR3 sequences. The specimen sequenced was blood T cells: a sorted CD56 or NKG2C T cell subset, CD4+ or CD8+ T cells, or bulk PBMC T cells (not recorded which). The receptors shown here come from a man aged 18 to 29 in good health.

The V and J genes are TRBV12-5 and TRBJ2-1; the D call of TRBD1 rests on TCRdb alone, since no DNA is present to check it. Germline loops: CDR1 LGHNT, CDR2 FRNRAP. CDR3 length: 13 amino acids. CDR3 sequence reads: CASGWIGVDEQFF.

The rearrangement uses TRBV12-3 or TRBV12-4 and TRBJ1-1. The CDR3 runs 11 residues. CDR3 region: CASSLEGLPFF.

The J gene is TRBJ2-2, the V gene TRBV2; no DNA is available, so the TRBD1 call from TCRdb remains unchecked. This CDR3 has 14 residues. The germline CDR1 and CDR2 sequences are SNHLY and FYNNEI. The CDR3 sequence is CASSERDFTGELFF.

V and J are TRBV9 and TRBJ2-5; TCRdb selects TRBD1, and the lack of DNA leaves this call unchecked. The length of the CDR3 is 14 residues. Germline loops: CDR1 SGDLS, CDR2 YYNGEE. CDR3 in amino acids: CASSFGQTQETQYF.

The chain recombines TRBV5-1 with TRBJ2-7; the TRBD1 assignment by TCRdb is unverifiable without DNA. The CDR3 is 14 amino acids. In germline, CDR1 is SGHRS, CDR2 YFSETQ. The CDR3 protein is CASTPGTGRPEQYF.

The chain has TRBV15 and TRBJ2-2. The CDR3 is 14 amino acids. Germline V gene lookup returns CDR1 LNHNV and CDR2 YYDKDF (reference sequence). The CDR3 sequence: CATSRDMGNGELFF.

The gene calls are TRBV28 and TRBJ2-5; TCRdb reports TRBD1, a call that lacks DNA to check it against. Germline V gene lookup returns CDR1 MDHEN and CDR2 SYDVKM. The CDR3 consists of 15 residues. The CDR3: CASIPRRGVVETQYF.

The chain combines TRBV20-1 with TRBJ2-2; TCRdb gives TRBD2 as the D gene, but with no DNA this cannot be confirmed. The germline V gene has CDR1 DFQATT and CDR2 SNEGSKA (reference sequence). The CDR3 length is 17 residues. The CDR3 loop is CSARGWGTSGNTGELFF.

The chain uses TRBV7-9 and TRBJ2-7; TCRdb calls TRBD2, which cannot be checked without DNA. The CDR3 extends over 14 amino acids. The germline V gene has CDR1 SEHNR and CDR2 FQNEAQ (reference sequence). The CDR3 loop reads CASGPGLAGNEQYF.

The chain combines TRBV28 with TRBJ2-1; TCRdb selects TRBD2, and the lack of DNA leaves this call unchecked. The CDR3 consists of 15 residues. In germline, CDR1 is MDHEN, CDR2 SYDVKM. The CDR3 here is CASSWGGRAGNEQFF.

This chain links TRBV30 with TRBJ2-3. Germline lookup yields CDR1 GTSNPN and CDR2 SVGIG (reference sequence). CDR3 length: 13 amino acids. The CDR3 sequence: CAWSWASTDTQYF.

The CDR3 loop reads CATPRPGFEVQPQHF. This chain joins TRBV24-1 and TRBJ1-5; TCRdb reports TRBD1, a call that lacks DNA to check it against. This CDR3 comprises 15 residues. Germline lookup yields CDR1 KGHDR and CDR2 SFDVKD.

The CDR3 spells CASSSIPGLAATDTQYF. This rearrangement joins TRBV11-3 to TRBJ2-3; TCRdb selects TRBD2, and the lack of DNA leaves this call unchecked. Germline V gene data show CDR1 as SGHNT and CDR2 as YENEEA. This CDR3 is 17 amino acids long. Supplemented by reference TRBV11-3 and TRBJ2-3, the full variable domain reads EAGVVQSPRYKIIEKKQPVAFWCNPISGHNTLYWYLQNLGQGPELLIRYENEEAVDDSQLPKDRFSAERLKGVDSTLKIQPAELGDSAVYLCASSSIPGLAATDTQYFGPGTRLTVL.

CDR3 amino acids: CAAAAPVGFYEQYF. J is TRBJ2-7 and V is TRBV28; TCRdb outputs TRBD1, but without DNA this stays unchecked. Germline V gene sequence: CDR1 MDHEN, CDR2 SYDVKM. This CDR3 spans 14 amino acids.

The chain recombines TRBV6-1 with TRBJ1-4. This CDR3 is 15 amino acids long. Looked up from germline, CDR1 is MNHNS and CDR2 is SASEGT. The CDR3 reads CASSVQQGLNEKLFF.

The chain links TRBV11-1 to TRBJ2-5; the D gene TCRdb calls, TRBD2, cannot be checked with no DNA. Looked up from germline, CDR1 is SGHAT and CDR2 is FQDESV (reference sequence). The CDR3 loop spans 19 amino acids. CDR3 residues: CASSSKARLAGVSSETQYF.

The gene calls are TRBV30 and TRBJ2-3; with no DNA, the TCRdb D assignment of TRBD2 cannot be verified. Germline values: CDR1 GTSNPN, CDR2 SVGIG (reference sequence). This CDR3 is 14 amino acids long. The CDR3 spells CALGVRPGTDTQYF. The full variable domain, with the rest looked up from reference TRBV30 and TRBJ2-3, is SQTIHQWPATLVQPVGSPLSLECTVEGTSNPNLYWYRQAAGRGLQLLFYSVGIGQISSEVPQNLSASRPQDRQFILSSKKLLLSDSGFYLCALGVRPGTDTQYFGPGTRLTVL.

The chain recombines TRBV4-2 with TRBJ1-4. Germline CDR1 LGHNA, CDR2 YNFKEQ. The CDR3 runs to 16 residues. This chain's CDR3 is CASSPGPTSGYEKLFF.

The genes are TRBV7-9 and TRBJ2-5; TCRdb outputs TRBD2, but without DNA this stays unchecked. Germline V gene data show CDR1 as SEHNR and CDR2 as FQNEAQ (reference sequence). The CDR3 contains 15 residues. The CDR3 is CASSYLARLQETQYF.

The genes are TRBV10-3 and TRBJ1-6; TCRdb's D call, TRBD1, is unchecked because there is no DNA. The CDR3 spans 17 residues. The V gene's germline CDR1 is ENHRY and CDR2 SYGVKD. CDR3 in amino acids: CAISGDGRQGGGSPLHF.

The chain combines TRBV15 with TRBJ1-1; TCRdb names TRBD1, which stays unverified in the absence of DNA. CDR1 is LNHNV and CDR2 is YYDKDF in the germline V gene (reference sequence). CDR3 length equals 15 residues. CDR3 in amino acids: CATSTHRAMNTEAFF.

This sequence joins TRBV5-1 and TRBJ2-1; as DNA is missing, the TRBD2 call by TCRdb cannot be tested. The germline V gene encodes CDR1 SGHRS and CDR2 YFSETQ. This CDR3 has 14 residues. The CDR3 sequence: CASSLGKREGEQFF. Using reference TRBV5-1 and TRBJ2-1 for the parts outside the CDR3, the full variable domain is KAGVTQTPRYLIKTRGQQVTLSCSPISGHRSVSWYQQTPGQGLQFLFEYFSETQRNKGNFPGRFSGRQFSNSRSEMNVSTLELGDSALYLCASSLGKREGEQFFGPGTRLTVL.

The chain carries TRBV6-5 and TRBJ2-5; TCRdb designates TRBD1, a call that cannot be tested without DNA. The germline CDR1 and CDR2 sequences are MNHEY and SVGAGI. The CDR3 covers 15 residues. CDR3 sequence reads: CASSIDRTGLETQYF.